This T cell receptor beta chain was captured in a study of T cells in localized non-small cell lung cancer. Study results and caveats: When the top 100 tumor clones were examined, a median around 50 of them also appeared in the adjacent lung, which was paired and uninvolved.

Data came from immunoSEQ multiplex PCR; TCRdb stores just in-frame clones and leaves some out. The sample carries 30,000 to 35,000 clones, roughly nine tenths recorded once. This clone has only one observation. Its specificity is not known. Germline-derived CDR1 and CDR2 are SGHRS and YFSETQ. The CDR3 runs to 15 residues. V lost 1 base, J lost 8 bases, and 3 bases stayed unmatched. The sample here was peripheral blood, taken before any cancer treatment. The clonotype comes from a female donor of 60 years or more with stage I lung adenocarcinoma. This rearrangement joins TRBV5-1 to TRBJ2-1, with 13 bases matching TRBD2. For the CDR3, the DNA is TGCGCCAGCAGCTTGCGGACTAGCGGGAGTGATGAGCAGTTCTTC. Protein sequence: CASSLRTSGSDEQFF.